This T cell receptor (beta chain) was sequenced in a study of T cell responses to AZD1222 COVID-19 vaccine. Data came from immunoSEQ multiplex PCR; TCRdb stores just in-frame clones and leaves some out. The repertoire holds about 160,000 clones, with 88% as singletons. The V end was cut by 5 bases, the J end by 8 bases, with 12 bases between. Germline assignment: CDR1 MNHEY and CDR2 SVGAGI. The CDR3 extends over 12 amino acids. The input for sequencing was peripheral blood, taken 28 days after the second AZD1222 dose. V usage is TRBV6-5 and J usage is TRBJ1-1; D call uncertain. The clonotype originates from an adult who received the AZD1222 COVID-19 vaccine. Here the CDR3 DNA reads TGTGCCAGCAGTAATGCCCAGCTAGAAGCTTTCTTT. Encoded protein: CASSNAQLEAFF.